Listed below are T cell receptor beta chains from one sample, sequenced in a study of shared clonotypes between healthy human individuals. The method was immunoSEQ multiplex PCR; TCRdb's version includes in-frame clones alone and lacks a portion of them. This table has roughly 400,000 clones, approximately 97% appearing once. The sample taken for sequencing was memory CD8+ T cells sorted from blood. These receptors all come from a man aged 25 to 40 in good health. Each CDR3 is given with its conserved first and last residue. D genes are given only for firm matches. Clone size, where shown, is once, few, many, or a class for clones that have expanded.

TRBD2 TRBJ2-1 TRBV5-1 . CASSLPSGTYNEQFF TGCGCCAGCAGCTTACCTAGCGGAACTTACAATGAGCAGTTCTTC
TRBD2 TRBJ2-1 TRBV2 . CASSVLAGPSSYNEQFF TGTGCCAGCAGTGTCTTAGCGGGGCCCAGCTCCTACAATGAGCAGTTCTTC
TRBD2 TRBJ2-2 TRBV4-1 . CASRPGLAGVMTGELFF TGCGCCAGCCGGCCGGGACTAGCGGGAGTAATGACCGGGGAGCTGTTTTTT
. TRBJ2-7 TRBV9 . CASSVAPGLYEQYF TGTGCCAGCAGCGTAGCGCCAGGTCTCTACGAGCAGTACTTC
. TRBJ1-5 TRBV10-1 . CASSPRTDCNQPQHF TGCGCCAGCAGCCCACGGACGGATTGCAATCAGCCCCAGCATTTT
. TRBJ2-6 TRBV11-2 . CASSSDSRSGANVLTF TGTGCCAGCAGCTCGGACAGCCGCTCTGGGGCCAACGTCCTGACTTTC
. TRBJ2-3 TRBV11-2 . CASTPSVGRMDTQYF TGTGCCAGCACCCCATCCGTCGGGAGAATGGATACGCAGTATTTT
. TRBJ2-2 TRBV5-6 . CASSFRAGMGAGELFF TGTGCCAGCAGCTTTCGGGCCGGAATGGGGGCCGGGGAGCTGTTTTTT
. TRBJ1-1 TRBV28 . CASSLTDYTEAFF TGTGCCAGCAGTTTGACTGACTACACTGAAGCTTTCTTT
. TRBJ2-5 TRBV18 . CASSPLARGETQYF TGTGCCAGCTCACCACTAGCGCGGGGAGAGACCCAGTACTTC
. TRBJ1-2 TRBV20-1 . CSGGAWYTF TGCAGTGGGGGGGCATGGTACACCTTC
. TRBJ1-1 TRBV29-1 . CSVVGPKGPTEAFF TGCAGCGTTGTAGGTCCCAAGGGCCCCACTGAAGCTTTCTTT
. TRBJ1-4 TRBV5-1 . CASSFLEGPNEKLFF TGCGCCAGCAGCTTCCTCGAGGGACCGAATGAAAAACTGTTTTTT
TRBD2 TRBJ2-1 TRBV7-9 . CASSETSRSYNEQFF TGTGCCAGCAGCGAGACTAGCCGCTCCTACAATGAGCAGTTCTTC
. TRBJ2-7 TRBV20-1 . CSAGTLEQYF TGCAGTGCCGGGACCCTCGAGCAGTACTTC
TRBD2 TRBJ2-7 TRBV11-1 once CASSPREGEQYF TGTGCCAGCAGCCCCAGGGAGGGCGAGCAGTACTTC
. TRBJ2-7 TRBV18 . CASSPGEQYF TGTGCCAGCTCACCGGGCGAGCAGTACTTC
. TRBJ2-7 TRBV7-2 . CASRQVPSYEQYF TGTGCCAGCAGACAGGTTCCCTCCTACGAGCAGTACTTC
TRBD1 TRBJ1-2 TRBV27 . CASSLWDRGSYTF TGTGCCAGCAGTTTATGGGACAGGGGGAGCTACACCTTC
. TRBJ1-2 TRBV30 . CAWSSTGKGYTF TGTGCCTGGAGTAGTACAGGGAAGGGCTACACCTTC
TRBD1 TRBJ1-2 TRBV28 few CASSPTGQNYGYTF TGTGCCAGCAGTCCGACGGGACAGAACTATGGCTACACCTTC
. TRBJ2-1 TRBV6-7 once CASSYDDEQFF TGTGCCAGCAGTTATGACGATGAGCAGTTCTTC
TRBD2 TRBJ2-1 TRBV28 once CASSSRTSGRGSSYNEQFF TGTGCCAGCAGTTCAAGGACTAGCGGGCGGGGGAGCTCCTACAATGAGCAGTTCTTC
TRBD1 TRBJ1-3 TRBV28 . CASSSQGAFGNTIYF TGTGCCAGCAGTTCACAGGGGGCCTTTGGAAACACCATATATTTT
. TRBJ1-5 TRBV5-1 . CASSLGGDQPQHF TGCGCCAGCAGCTTGGGCGGGGATCAGCCCCAGCATTTT
TRBD1 TRBJ1-1 TRBV5-4 . CASSSRTGIRCTEAFF TGTGCCAGCAGCTCTCGGACAGGGATCAGGTGCACTGAAGCTTTCTTT
TRBD2 TRBJ2-5 TRBV18 . CASSPAGVPPETQYF TGTGCCAGCTCACCAGCGGGAGTACCCCCAGAGACCCAGTACTTC
. TRBJ2-7 TRBV27 . CASSPRRASSYEQYF TGTGCCAGCAGTCCCAGGCGCGCGAGCTCCTACGAGCAGTACTTC
TRBD1 TRBJ2-1 TRBV5-1 . CASSLGPQGRSYNEQFF TGCGCCAGCAGCTTGGGCCCACAGGGGAGATCCTACAATGAGCAGTTCTTC